This entry lists 25 T cell receptor beta chains sequenced from one sample in a study of cytomegalovirus exposure and HLA in healthy donors (dated by TCRdb to about 2017). The receptor library was made with the immunoSEQ multiplex PCR assay. TCRdb's version of the immuneACCESS table is confined to in-frame rearrangements and falls short of the full clone set. An unresolved V gene accounts for under half of the shortfall where checked; the remainder is of unknown origin. The sample includes tens of thousands of clones, with roughly nine tenths observed a single time. The top ten constitute approximately 3.4% of the sample. The sample taken for sequencing was PBMCs. The origin of the receptors is a man aged 18 to 30 in good health and CMV-seronegative.

The V call is TRBV7-8, the J call TRBJ2-7; D unresolved. The CDR3 is 14 amino acids. From germline, CDR1 is SGHVS and CDR2 FQNEAQ. Trimming cost V 2 bases and J 2 bases, with 10 bases left between them. CDR3 coding DNA: TGTGCCAGCAGCTTAATGACTCCCGCCTACGAGCAGTACTTC. It is translated as CASSLMTPAYEQYF.

The gene calls are TRBV19 and TRBJ2-3, with 7 bases fitting TRBD1. The CDR3 runs 15 residues. J was trimmed by 2 bases and V by 3 bases; bases with no gene match: 5. Germline V gene sequence: CDR1 LNHDA, CDR2 SQIVND (reference sequence). The CDR3 protein is CASSIPDRVTDTQYF. CDR3 in DNA: TGTGCCAGTAGTATTCCCGACAGGGTCACAGATACGCAGTATTTT.

The CDR3, as DNA: TGTGCCAGCAGTGCCACAGGGGGCGGGCAGCCCCAGCATTTT. This codes for CASSATGGGQPQHF. This chain connects TRBV28 to TRBJ1-5; TRBD1 matches at 9 bases. Trimming at V came to 5 bases and at J to 7 bases, leaving 6 bases not matched to a gene. Germline V gene sequence: CDR1 MDHEN, CDR2 SYDVKM. CDR3 length: 14 amino acids.

This clone was counted only a few times. CDR3 amino acids: CASSNRDYSNEQFF. Here the CDR3 DNA reads TGTGCCAGCAGTAACCGGGACTACTCCAATGAGCAGTTCTTC. The gene calls are TRBV6-1 and TRBJ2-1; 7 bases fit TRBD2. The ends lost 5 bases at V and 6 bases at J; junction bases unmatched: 7. This CDR3 is 14 amino acids long. Germline lookup yields CDR1 MNHNS and CDR2 SASEGT.

The chain carries TRBV21-1 and TRBJ2-3; the tabulated D call, TRBD2, remains unverified against the DNA. TRBV21-1 is marked as a pseudogene. This CDR3 comprises 15 residues. The CDR3 is CASSPAGLGADTQYF. The CDR3 nucleotides read TGTGCCAGCAGCCCCGCCGGACTAGGGGCAGATACGCAGTATTTT.

CDR3 nucleotide sequence: TGTGCCTGGAGTGTTGTACAGGCCAATCAGCCCCAGCATTTT. Protein sequence: CAWSVVQANQPQHF. This chain joins TRBV30 and TRBJ1-5; a weak D match, TRBD1 (5 bases). V was trimmed by 0 bases and J by 3 bases, leaving 9 bases between them. The CDR3 is made up of 14 amino acids. Germline lookup yields CDR1 GTSNPN and CDR2 SVGIG (reference sequence).

The V and J genes are TRBV7-3 and TRBJ2-1, with 12 bases matching TRBD2. Germline V lookup: CDR1 SGHTA, CDR2 FQGTGA. The CDR3 is 15 residues long. Germline trimming cut 5 bases from V and 7 bases from J; bases unmatched to any gene: 6. The CDR3 coding sequence is TGTGCCAGCAGCCGACTAGCGGGAGTTAGGAATGAGCAGTTCTTC. As protein: CASSRLAGVRNEQFF.

This clone has only one observation. This CDR3 is CASSRAEGTGYTF. The CDR3, as DNA: TGTGCCAGCAGTAGGGCGGAGGGAACCGGCTACACCTTC. V usage is TRBV6-5 and J usage is TRBJ1-2; D unresolved. Germline assignment: CDR1 MNHEY and CDR2 SVGAGI. V dropped 5 bases and J dropped 8 bases, with 15 bases sitting between them. The CDR3 has 13 residues.

The chain employs TRBV2 and TRBJ2-3, with D unclear. Trimming removed 4 bases at V and 2 bases at J, with 7 bases between. Germline CDR1 SNHLY, CDR2 FYNNEI. The CDR3 has 13 residues. The CDR3 DNA reads TGTGCCAGCAGTGGCCAGGCCACAGATACGCAGTATTTT. It yields the protein CASSGQATDTQYF.

The chain uses TRBV18 and TRBJ2-1; 12 bases fit TRBD2. Germline V gives CDR1 KGHSH, CDR2 LQKENI. The junction had 10 bases not matched to a gene; V was cut back by 3 bases and J by 7 bases. The CDR3 sequence is 17 residues long. CDR3 protein: CASSPWGLAGAVNEQFF. CDR3 DNA sequence: TGTGCCAGCTCACCGTGGGGACTAGCGGGTGCGGTGAATGAGCAGTTCTTC. The complete variable domain, with remaining parts taken from reference TRBV18 and TRBJ2-1, reads NAGVMQNPRHLVRRRGQEARLRCSPMKGHSHVYWYRQLPEEGLKFMVYLQKENIIDESGMPKERFSAEFPKEGPSILRIQQVVRGDSAAYFCASSPWGLAGAVNEQFFGPGTRLTVL.

The CDR3: CASSLRGQGLFF. The CDR3 DNA follows: TGTGCCAGCAGCTTGCGGGGACAGGGGCTGTTCTTC. The J gene is TRBJ2-1, the V gene TRBV7-2; TRBD1 agrees at 10 bases. V shed 3 bases and J 15 bases; nucleotides not matched to a gene: 5. Germline assignment: CDR1 SGHTA and CDR2 FQGNSA. This CDR3 has 12 amino acids.

The rearrangement uses TRBV28 and TRBJ2-5; D is uncertain. The CDR3 totals 13 residues. Trimming removed 6 bases from V and 0 bases from J, with 8 bases in between. Per the germline V gene, CDR1 is MDHEN and CDR2 is SYDVKM. CDR3 sequence reads: CASRPPDQETQYF. CDR3 coding DNA: TGTGCCAGCAGACCTCCGGACCAAGAGACCCAGTACTTC.

The J gene is TRBJ2-1, the V gene TRBV27, with a weak D call TRBD2 (5 bases). V lost 2 bases to trimming and J lost 8 bases, with 31 bases between them. The CDR3 length is 20 residues. CDR1 and CDR2 (germline): MNHEY, SMNVEV (reference sequence). The CDR3 region has the DNA TGTGCCAGCAGTTTAAGATCTGAGGGAGTCAGGTGGTCTTTCAGTGATGAGCAGTTCTTC. Amino acids: CASSLRSEGVRWSFSDEQFF.

This chain's CDR3 is CASSPFGLAHPEQFF. In DNA, the CDR3 is TGTGCCAGCAGCCCCTTTGGACTAGCGCATCCCGAGCAGTTCTTC. This sequence joins TRBV27 and TRBJ2-1; 9 bases are shared with TRBD2. The CDR3 runs 15 residues. Germline assignment: CDR1 MNHEY and CDR2 SMNVEV (reference sequence). Trimming took 6 bases from V and 10 from J; bases not matched to a gene: 13.

The chain's CDR3 is CASSQGGREETQYF. CDR3 nucleotides: TGCGCCAGCAGCCAAGGGGGGCGGGAAGAGACCCAGTACTTC. This chain connects TRBV4-1 to TRBJ2-5; D may be TRBD1 (6 bases). Trimming pared 1 base from V and 3 bases from J, leaving 9 bases between. The CDR3 runs to 14 residues. Germline lookup yields CDR1 MGHRA and CDR2 YSYEKL.

The CDR3 bases are TGTGCCAGCAGCCCAGGGACAGGGGTTAACACCGGGGAGCTGTTTTTT. Amino acid sequence: CASSPGTGVNTGELFF. This chain uses TRBV5-4 with TRBJ2-2; TRBD1 aligns across 10 bases. V dropped 4 bases and J dropped 2; count of bases not matched to a gene: 5. CDR1 is SGHNT, CDR2 YYREEE, per germline (reference sequence). CDR3 size: 16 residues.

The CDR3 sequence is CASSRRSSNQPQHF. The CDR3 DNA sequence: TGTGCCAGCTCCCGTCGTAGTAGCAATCAGCCCCAGCATTTT. J is TRBJ1-5 and V is TRBV18; D gene unclear. V lost 6 bases to trimming and J lost 0 bases, with 9 bases between them. The germline V gene has CDR1 KGHSH and CDR2 LQKENI. The CDR3 is 14 residues long.

The rearrangement joins TRBV6-1 to TRBJ2-7; TRBD2 is a possible D gene (6 bases). Germline V CDR1 and CDR2: MNHNS, SASEGT. Trimming shortened V by 4 bases and J by 2 bases, and 12 bases separated the two germline ends. This CDR3 comprises 14 residues. CDR3 DNA sequence: TGTGCCAGCAGTGGGGGGGACCGAGCCTACGAGCAGTACTTC. Translation gives CASSGGDRAYEQYF.

The chain combines TRBV7-3 with TRBJ2-5; D unresolved. V was cut by 5 bases and J by 5 bases, with 12 bases left in between. Germline V gives CDR1 SGHTA, CDR2 FQGTGA. This CDR3 is built from 13 residues. CDR3 sequence: CASSNRVQETQYF. The CDR3 DNA reads as TGTGCCAGCAGCAACCGGGTTCAGGAGACCCAGTACTTC.

This clone is labeled as medium-sized. J is TRBJ2-3 and V is TRBV7-9; D may be TRBD1 (5 bases). Trimming removed 2 bases at V and 1 base at J, with 7 bases between. The CDR3 sequence is 14 residues long. CDR1 is SEHNR and CDR2 is FQNEAQ in the germline V gene (reference sequence). DNA for the CDR3: TGTGCCAGCAGCTTATTACAGGGCACAGATACGCAGTATTTT. This encodes CASSLLQGTDTQYF.

This clone was seen once. This chain uses TRBV5-6 with TRBJ1-1; no firm D call. Looked up from germline, CDR1 is SGHDT and CDR2 is YYEEEE. The length of the CDR3 is 14 residues. Trimming shortened V by 5 bases and J by 1 base, and 12 bases separated the two germline ends. For the CDR3, the DNA is TGTGCCAGCAGTCGCCGTAACACGAACACTGAAGCTTTCTTT. This gives the protein CASSRRNTNTEAFF.

The chain uses TRBV14 and TRBJ2-2; the D gene is possibly TRBD1 (6 bases). Germline CDR1 and CDR2: SGHDN and FVKESK. The CDR3 runs to 17 residues. Trimming removed 1 base from V and 0 bases from J, with 12 bases in between. Written as DNA, the CDR3 is TGTGCCAGCAGCCAAGGAGGGGGTACTACGAACACCGGGGAGCTGTTTTTT. It yields the protein CASSQGGGTTNTGELFF.

The V gene is TRBV7-9, the J gene TRBJ2-3, with a weak D call TRBD1 (5 bases). This CDR3 has 15 amino acids. Germline V CDR1 and CDR2: SEHNR, FQNEAQ (reference sequence). Trimming removed 4 bases from V and 5 bases from J, with 16 bases in between. In DNA, the CDR3 is TGTGCCAGCAGCTCCAGAGGTCAGGGTCAAGATACGCAGTATTTT. It specifies CASSSRGQGQDTQYF.

The chain couples TRBV19 to TRBJ1-2; D ambiguous. V lost 3 bases and J 2 bases, leaving 10 bases between the germline ends. Germline V gene lookup returns CDR1 LNHDA and CDR2 SQIVND (reference sequence). The CDR3 length is 14 residues. CDR3 sequence: CASSILSRNYGYTF. CDR3 DNA: TGTGCCAGTAGTATCCTTTCGAGGAACTATGGCTACACCTTC.

This chain joins TRBV7-9 and TRBJ1-3, with D tentatively TRBD1 (5 bases). Germline CDR1 and CDR2: SEHNR and FQNEAQ (reference sequence). V dropped 0 bases and J dropped 0 bases, with 9 bases sitting between them. The CDR3 runs 16 residues. The CDR3, as DNA: TGTGCCAGCAGCTTAGCGCCGGGGGTCTCTGGAAACACCATATATTTT. Translated: CASSLAPGVSGNTIYF.